This is a list of T cell receptor beta chains from one sample in a study of CD8+ T cells in alopecia areata. Profiling relied on immunoSEQ multiplex PCR, and the TCRdb table lists in-frame clones only, not all of them. The sample yields around 210,000 clones, roughly 64% seen once. The sequences come from CD4+ T cells sorted from blood, collected at week 4, from a patient treated with tofacitinib. The receptor set was obtained from a human donor with alopecia areata. CDR3s include the opening cysteine and the closing phenylalanine or tryptophan. D genes are given only for firm matches. Expanded clones get a size class; other rows say once, few or many, or leave the size out.

.	TRBV2	.	TRBJ2-7	TGTGCCAGCCTCACAGGAAAATACGAGCAGTACTTC	CASLTGKYEQYF
TRBD2	TRBV30	.	TRBJ2-3	TGTGCCTGCCACCCTCCTAGCGGCAGCACAGATACGCAGTATTTT	CACHPPSGSTDTQYF
TRBD1	TRBV30	.	TRBJ2-5	TGTGCCTGGAGTCGGGACAGGGGGCATGGAGAGACCCAGTACTTC	CAWSRDRGHGETQYF
.	TRBV29-1	.	TRBJ2-1	TGCAGCTCCAGCGGGACAGCAAGGTCCCAGGGTTACAATGAGCAGTTCTTC	CSSSGTARSQGYNEQFF
TRBD2	TRBV4-1	few	TRBJ2-5	TGCGCCAGCAGCCAAGGACTAGCGGGGGGACCCGGGGAGACCCAGTACTTC	CASSQGLAGGPGETQYF
.	TRBV4-1	.	TRBJ2-1	TGCGCCAGCAGCCAAGGCTCGGGGCCCTACAATGAGCAGTTCTTC	CASSQGSGPYNEQFF
.	TRBV5-4	few	TRBJ1-1	TGTGCCAGCAGCTTTGGGACTGTGAACACTGAAGCTTTCTTT	CASSFGTVNTEAFF
TRBD1	TRBV9	.	TRBJ1-2	TGTGCCAGCAGCGTAGGGGGACAGATAGCTAACTATGGCTACACCTTC	CASSVGGQIANYGYTF
.	TRBV15	.	TRBJ1-2	TGTGCCACCAGCAGAGATGAGGGCCGGAATGGCTACACCTTC	CATSRDEGRNGYTF
.	TRBV7-9	.	TRBJ1-1	TGTGCCAGCAGCCTGGACCCTCAGGCAGGAGGCACTGAAGCTTTCTTT	CASSLDPQAGGTEAFF
.	TRBV21-1	.	TRBJ1-2	TGTGCCAGCAGCAAAACGATTCGACGGATCTATGGCTACACCTTC	CASSKTIRRIYGYTF
.	TRBV25-1	.	TRBJ2-2	TGTGCCAGCCCCCCAGGGGTAAACACCGGGGAGCTGTTTTTT	CASPPGVNTGELFF
.	TRBV5-6	.	TRBJ2-3	TGTGCCAGCAGCCCCCGGTACCCTGGGGATACGCAGTATTTT	CASSPRYPGDTQYF
.	TRBV4-1	.	TRBJ1-2	TGCGCCAGCAGCCAAGTCCTGGGCCAAGGGTATGGCTACACCTTC	CASSQVLGQGYGYTF
.	TRBV27	.	TRBJ2-7	TGTGCCAGCAGTGCCCGAGGGGGTTCGCACGAGCAGTACTTC	CASSARGGSHEQYF
.	TRBV12-5	.	TRBJ2-3	TGTGCTAGTGGTCCCGGAACTGGGGGCACAGATACGCAGTATTTT	CASGPGTGGTDTQYF
TRBD1	TRBV6-5	.	TRBJ1-2	TGTGCCAGCAGCGGACAGGGGGCTTCGAATGGCTACACCTTC	CASSGQGASNGYTF
TRBD1	TRBV18	.	TRBJ1-1	TGTGCCAGCTCGCGACTCCAGGGGGGTGCTTTCTTT	CASSRLQGGAFF
TRBD1	TRBV7-8	few	TRBJ2-2	TGTGCCAGCAGTGGACAGGGACTCAGCACCGGGGAGCTGTTTTTT	CASSGQGLSTGELFF
.	TRBV30	.	TRBJ1-4	TGTGCCTGGAGAAGGGTAAATGAAAAACTGTTTTTT	CAWRRVNEKLFF
.	TRBV5-1	.	TRBJ2-1	TGCGCCAGCAGCTTGGGGCAGGGAGCGGATGAGCAGTTCTTC	CASSLGQGADEQFF
.	TRBV6-6	.	TRBJ1-2	TGTGCCAGCAGTGCGGGCCCTCGTGGCTATGGCTACACCTTC	CASSAGPRGYGYTF
.	TRBV27	few	TRBJ2-5	TGTGCCAGCAGTTCGGCGGGACCAGAGACCCAGTACTTC	CASSSAGPETQYF